This T cell receptor (beta chain) stems from a study of blood T cell repertoires in COVID-19. Study context: Specimens from acute and convalescent COVID-19 originated in the United States, Italy and Spain. PBMCs, B-cell-depleted T cells, or T cells provided the cDNA or gDNA that made up the material.

Followed over time, Seattle patients had been enrolled while infection was active. TCRdb's table, derived via immunoSEQ multiplex PCR, lists solely in-frame clones and lacks some. This sample yields 430,000 or so clones, of which around 90% are seen a single time; more than 0.7% belongs to the top ten. Germline values: CDR1 MNHEY, CDR2 SVGAGI. The CDR3 has 14 residues. With 6 bases removed from V and 3 bases from J, the gap between germline ends came to 11 bases. Sequenced material: peripheral blood. The TCR originated in a man between 18 and 29 years old with COVID-19, enrolled during active disease. The rearrangement uses TRBV6-5 and TRBJ1-4; maybe TRBD1 (6 bases). Here the CDR3 DNA reads TGTGCCAGCAGCCAGACAGGACCTAATGAAAAACTGTTTTTT. Translating gives CASSQTGPNEKLFF.